This T cell receptor (beta chain) was recovered during a study of shared clonotypes between healthy human individuals. Between the trimmed V and J ends, which lost 0 bases and 3 bases, there was a span of 23 bases. The CDR3 is 19 residues long. CDR1 and CDR2 from the germline V gene are MGHRA and YSYEKL. Data came from immunoSEQ multiplex PCR; TCRdb stores just in-frame clones and leaves some out. Of about 1,900,000 clones listed, approximately 95% are singletons. Selected positively for CCR7 and CD45RO-negative, naive CD8 cells excluded terminally differentiated effector memory CD45RA+ cells. The sequence was obtained from a man aged 18 to 30 in good health. The rearrangement joins TRBV4-1 to TRBJ1-1; TRBD1 might be the D (6 bases). The sequencing input was naive CD8+ T cells sorted from blood. The CDR3 region has the DNA TGCGCCAGCAGCCAAGATTACCCACACAGGGTGGGGTCGGACACTGAAGCTTTCTTT. Translated, it gives CASSQDYPHRVGSDTEAFF.